These 5 T cell receptor beta chains share one sample of origin, sequenced in a study of T cell repertoires in cytomegalovirus infection. MiXCR, run by TCRdb on the reads, gives a single entry per CDR3 protein. The sample has roughly 990,000 distinct CDR3 sequences; roughly 30% are singletons. No antigen has been identified for these receptors. The source material was cultured CD8+ T cells from PBMCs, sampled from culture after CMV antigen stimulation. All receptors come from a human donor in good health (CMV status not recorded). Some clones in this sample may be carry-over from other donors' samples.

This clonotype was counted a few times. The genes are TRBV7-2 and TRBJ1-2, with D possibly being TRBD1 (5 bases). The germline gives CDR1 SGHTA, CDR2 FQGNSA. CDR3 length: 14 residues. The V end was cut by 1 base, the J end by 5 bases, with 11 bases between. The CDR3, as DNA: TGTGCCAGCAGCTTAGAAGGGGTGGAGTATGGCTACACCTTC. Translated, it gives CASSLEGVEYGYTF.

The genes are TRBV14 and TRBJ2-1; the match to TRBD2 covers 8 bases. Germline V gene data show CDR1 as SGHDN and CDR2 as FVKESK. This CDR3 contains 14 residues. Trimming took 1 base from V and 9 from J; bases not matched to a gene: 5. CDR3 sequence (DNA): TGTGCCAGCAGCCAAGGACTGCTAGCGGGTGAGCAGTTCTTC. It encodes CASSQGLLAGEQFF.

This clonotype was picked up a small number of times. V usage is TRBV19 and J usage is TRBJ1-6, with unresolved D. The V end lost 5 bases, the J end lost 8 bases, and 13 bases lay between the germline ends. The length of the CDR3 is 14 residues. The germline gives CDR1 LNHDA, CDR2 SQIVND (reference sequence). The CDR3 bases are TGTGCCAGTAGTGTACAAGACGAGTATTCACCCCTCCACTTT. This sequence encodes CASSVQDEYSPLHF.

With regard to this clonotype: A much larger clone lies one base from this, so it may be a read error. The V call is TRBV7-8, the J call TRBJ1-5; D remains unclear. Germline CDR1 SGHVS, CDR2 FQNEAQ. The CDR3 spans 17 residues. DNA of the CDR3: TGTGCCAGCAGCGCAACTTACTCCCGGGGTGGCAATCAGCCCCAGCAATTT. As protein: CASSATYSRGGNQPQQF.

In its sample, this clonotype was seen many times. This chain joins TRBV7-6 and TRBJ1-1; no reliable D call. This CDR3 is 13 amino acids long. V lost 4 bases to trimming and J lost 1 base, with 7 bases between them. Germline assignment: CDR1 SGHVS and CDR2 FNYEAQ. Here the CDR3 reads CASSYDGNTEAFF. CDR3 DNA: TGTGCCAGCAGCTACGACGGGAACACTGAAGCTTTCTTT.